This T cell receptor beta chain was sequenced for a study of OX40 agonist ivuxolimab in advanced cancers. The method was immunoSEQ multiplex PCR; TCRdb's version includes in-frame clones alone and lacks a portion of them. This table has approximately 25,000 clones, about three quarters appearing once. On this clone: Its antigen is undetermined.

Trimming pared 5 bases from V and 2 bases from J, leaving 7 bases between. Germline CDR1 is MNHEY and CDR2 is SMNVEV (reference sequence). This CDR3 has 12 amino acids. Points from the study as a whole: With doses of 0.1 to 3.0 mg/kg, CD4+ and CD8+ blood T cells had undergone clonal expansion by week 6.

The sequence derives from an adult with an advanced solid tumor such as melanoma, head and neck, liver or kidney cancer. The source material was CD4+ or CD8+ T cells sorted from blood, sampled in a trial of the OX40 agonist ivuxolimab. This chain connects TRBV27 to TRBJ2-7; no firm D call. The CDR3 DNA reads TGTGCCAGCAGTCCGCGTCCCTACGAGCAGTACTTC. Its translation is CASSPRPYEQYF.